The sequence of this T cell receptor (beta chain) was determined in a study of T-cell memory formation after mild COVID-19. TCRdb re-derived calls from the 5' RACE reads in MiXCR, one entry per CDR3 protein. Seen here are roughly 300,000 distinct CDR3 sequences, roughly 13% observed once, and the top ten hold roughly 20%. Looked up from germline, CDR1 is SGHAT and CDR2 is FQNNGV. J was trimmed by 4 bases and V by 5 bases; bases with no gene match: 10. The CDR3 runs 16 residues. The rearrangement links TRBV11-2 to TRBJ1-4, with 7 bases fitting TRBD1. Sequenced material: PBMCs or a T cell subset sorted from them (not recorded which). This TCR was sampled from a man between 18 and 29 years old who had mild COVID-19 (a few samples of this study predate the infection). Cell type and time point are not known. The CDR3 here is CASSIRQGLGNEKLFF. The CDR3 region has the DNA TGTGCCAGCAGCATACGACAGGGTTTGGGTAATGAAAAACTGTTTTTT.